This T cell receptor beta chain was obtained from a study of T cell changes during pregnancy in multiple sclerosis. Repertoires were generated with immunoSEQ multiplex PCR, while TCRdb's copy carries only in-frame clones and drops some. The sample yields some 38,000 clones, around 90% seen once. This receptor was taken from a female donor in good health, enrolled as a control in a pregnancy study. Specimen: CD4+ T cells from peripheral blood mononuclear cells, collected after pregnancy.

CDR3 nucleotide sequence: TGTGCCTGGAGTGACTTCTACAATGAGCAGTTCTTC. Translation gives CAWSDFYNEQFF. The chain has TRBV30 and TRBJ2-1; D unresolved. CDR3 size: 12 residues. Germline V lookup: CDR1 GTSNPN, CDR2 SVGIG (reference sequence). Trimming removed 1 base at V and 3 bases at J, with 4 bases between.